This is a list of T cell receptor beta chains from one sample in a study of T cells in Graves' hyperthyroidism and ophthalmopathy. TCRdb re-derived calls from the multiplex PCR reads in MiXCR, one entry per CDR3 protein. The table lists about 380,000 distinct CDR3 sequences, 14% of them singletons. Sequencing was carried out using blood. These receptors were obtained from a woman aged 25 to 45 with Graves' ophthalmopathy. Each CDR3 is given with its conserved first and last residue. Each record gives: V gene, J gene, CDR3 protein.

TRBV11-3	TRBJ2-3	CASSFSGPGTDTQYF
TRBV6-1	TRBJ2-5	CASSPTLGTGDETQYF
TRBV19	TRBJ2-5	CASSPGRGLWTQYF
TRBV28	TRBJ1-1	CASQDGSGGGNTEAFF
TRBV7-6	TRBJ2-5	CASSLWIRDRGGETQYF
TRBV15	TRBJ2-7	CATSRDPGGYEQYF
TRBV11-2	TRBJ1-1	CASSLVSGTVMNTEAFF
TRBV20-1	TRBJ2-1	CSARSGLAGSEQFF
TRBV30	TRBJ1-1	CASGGGAGTEAFF
TRBV7-3	TRBJ1-2	CASSLIGGERGRHGYTF
TRBV5-1	TRBJ2-3	CASSQGQGRSSTDTQYF
TRBV28	TRBJ2-4	CASSQPPSGIQYF
TRBV27	TRBJ1-1	CASSFFGSPDAFF
TRBV12-3/TRBV12-4	TRBJ1-2	CASSSSRAGTYGYTF
TRBV5-1	TRBJ2-3	CASSLQRGPADTQYF
TRBV5-1	TRBJ1-1	CASSTRQGRVTEAFF
TRBV7-2	TRBJ2-3	CASSLYGGPDTQYF
TRBV28	TRBJ1-2	CASTLGGEGGYTF
TRBV20-1	TRBJ1-1	CSGPDWADNTEAFF
TRBV5-8	TRBJ2-4	CASSVGGAKNIQYF
TRBV12-3/TRBV12-4	TRBJ1-2	CASSLARRNFYGYTF
TRBV30	TRBJ2-2	CAWQRTGRGTGELFF
TRBV30	TRBJ1-1	CAWSPRTVEAFF
TRBV20-1	TRBJ2-7	CSATEGTGKYYEQYF
TRBV9	TRBJ2-3	CASSVGLAGFTDTQYF
TRBV5-6	TRBJ2-1	CASSLFRSSYNEQFF
TRBV6-1	TRBJ2-5	CASTNRGPQETQYF
TRBV5-8	TRBJ1-1	CASSLFKGTEAFF
TRBV6-1	TRBJ1-2	CASSEARVGLYGYTF
TRBV7-2	TRBJ1-2	CASSPRTTGYTF
TRBV10-1	TRBJ2-5	CATSAGRAETQYF
TRBV24-1	TRBJ2-3	CATSDLWTHGPDTQYF
TRBV20-1	TRBJ1-2	CSARGRDPGNYGYTF
TRBV5-1	TRBJ2-5	CASSAGTSGILETQYF
TRBV5-1	TRBJ1-1	CASSLRTGTNTEAFF
TRBV28	TRBJ2-7	CASSLLNYEQYF
TRBV7-9	TRBJ1-4	CASSLSGREKLFF
TRBV6-5	TRBJ2-1	CTSSYDSRSYNEQFF
TRBV5-4	TRBJ2-1	CASSPDFGGEQFF
TRBV5-4	TRBJ2-1	CASSLSKHNEQFF
TRBV9	TRBJ2-5	CASSVSGWETQYF
TRBV30	TRBJ2-5	CAWSSYGGETQYF
TRBV10-3	TRBJ2-3	CASSSGGASDTQYF
TRBV6-1	TRBJ1-1	CASSESMRMRLSTEAFF
TRBV12-3/TRBV12-4	TRBJ1-5	CASSSDLQPQHF
TRBV30	TRBJ2-1	CAWSVVWEHANEQFF
TRBV3-1	TRBJ2-1	CASSQRGRNGDEQFF
TRBV11-3	TRBJ2-2	CASSKDGGSGELFF
TRBV2	TRBJ1-2	CASSHNYYGYTF
TRBV2	TRBJ1-2	CASTYGGSYGYTF
TRBV30	TRBJ2-7	CAWRTLAGTYEQYF
TRBV6-2/TRBV6-3	TRBJ1-5	CASSSPGDQPQHF
TRBV11-3	TRBJ2-1	CASSLGGYSYNEQFF
TRBV2	TRBJ2-3	CASSERRDTQYF
TRBV15	TRBJ2-3	CATSRGTSGGTDTQYF
TRBV7-9	TRBJ2-1	CASSHPPGGVAGVNEQFF
TRBV27	TRBJ2-7	CASSKRDSSYEQYF
TRBV6-1	TRBJ1-2	CASSLGIYGYTF
TRBV12-3/TRBV12-4	TRBJ2-1	CASSFSGGGGSEQFF